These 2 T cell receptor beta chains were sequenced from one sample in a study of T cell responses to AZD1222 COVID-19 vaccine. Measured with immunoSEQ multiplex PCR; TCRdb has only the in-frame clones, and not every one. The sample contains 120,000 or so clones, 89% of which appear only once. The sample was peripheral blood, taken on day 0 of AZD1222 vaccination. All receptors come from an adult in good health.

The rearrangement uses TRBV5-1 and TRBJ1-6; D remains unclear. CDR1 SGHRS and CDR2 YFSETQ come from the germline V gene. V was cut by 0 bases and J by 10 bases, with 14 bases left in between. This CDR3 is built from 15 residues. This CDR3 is CASSLDSGRLSPLHF. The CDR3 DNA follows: TGCGCCAGCAGCTTGGATTCCGGCCGGCTATCACCCCTCCACTTT.

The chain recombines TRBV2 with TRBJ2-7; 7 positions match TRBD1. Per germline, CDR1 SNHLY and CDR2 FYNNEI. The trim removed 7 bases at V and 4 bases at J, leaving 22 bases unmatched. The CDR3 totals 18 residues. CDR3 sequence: CASIRDSLADQRIYEQYF. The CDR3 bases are TGTGCCAGCATCAGGGACAGCTTGGCAGATCAAAGAATTTACGAGCAGTACTTC.